The next 11 T cell receptor beta chains were all read from a single sample in a study of cytomegalovirus exposure and HLA in healthy donors. The PCR used 60 Vbeta and 13 Jbeta primers. Assay used: immunoSEQ multiplex PCR; TCRdb lists only in-frame clones, some missing. The repertoire shows some 72,000 clones; the top ten hold approximately 5.4%. The sequencing sample was made of PBMCs. These receptor sequences come from a middle-aged man in good health and CMV-seronegative.

The chain joins TRBV4-1 to TRBJ2-3; D is undetermined. CDR1 is MGHRA and CDR2 is YSYEKL in the germline V gene. Between the trimmed V and J ends, which lost 4 bases and 4 bases, there was a span of 15 bases. The CDR3 contains 15 residues. CDR3 coding DNA: TGCGCCAGCAGCCCAAACAGAAGCCCGCCAGATACGCAGTATTTT. Amino acid sequence: CASSPNRSPPDTQYF.

The rearrangement uses TRBV7-6 and TRBJ2-5; D gene ambiguous. The V and J ends lost 5 bases and 5 bases respectively, with 6 bases between them. The CDR3 is 11 residues long. CDR1 SGHVS and CDR2 FNYEAQ come from the germline V gene. The CDR3: CASSARETQYF. In DNA form, the CDR3 reads TGTGCCAGCAGCGCGAGGGAGACCCAGTACTTC.

The V gene is TRBV2, the J gene TRBJ1-6; maybe TRBD1 (6 bases). The V gene lost 3 bases and the J gene lost 0 bases, with 18 bases spanning the gap. Germline values: CDR1 SNHLY, CDR2 FYNNEI. The CDR3 totals 19 residues. In DNA, the CDR3 is TGTGCCAGCAGTGATGAGGTTCGACAGGACGGCTCCTATAATTCACCCCTCCACTTT. Its protein is CASSDEVRQDGSYNSPLHF.

The V gene is TRBV7-8, the J gene TRBJ1-2; no reliable D call. Trimming shortened V by 4 bases and J by 8 bases, and 8 bases separated the two germline ends. This CDR3 is 11 amino acids long. Per the germline V gene, CDR1 is SGHVS and CDR2 is FQNEAQ. CDR3 loop: CASSSLEGYTF. CDR3 DNA sequence: TGTGCCAGCAGCTCCCTTGAGGGCTACACCTTC.

This chain joins TRBV28 and TRBJ1-2; D gene unclear. This CDR3 has 14 residues. Per the germline V gene, CDR1 is MDHEN and CDR2 is SYDVKM. V was trimmed by 3 bases and J by 4 bases, leaving 12 bases between them. CDR3 nucleotides: TGTGCCAGCAGTTTCGAAAAAACTCGCTATGGCTACACCTTC. It is translated as CASSFEKTRYGYTF.

The chain couples TRBV5-1 to TRBJ2-3, with 8 nucleotides matching TRBD2. The length of the CDR3 is 15 residues. The junction had 8 bases not matched to a gene; V was cut back by 2 bases and J by 6 bases. The germline V gene has CDR1 SGHRS and CDR2 YFSETQ. CDR3 in DNA: TGCGCCAGCAGCTTCGGCGGGGGGACCTCGGATACGCAGTATTTT. This encodes CASSFGGGTSDTQYF.

CDR3 sequence: CASSVDQGAPVRKLFF. The CDR3 region has the DNA TGTGCCAGCAGCGTAGATCAGGGGGCACCGGTGCGGAAACTGTTTTTT. This chain uses TRBV9 with TRBJ1-4, with 8 bases identical to TRBD1. CDR1 is SGDLS, CDR2 YYNGEE, per germline. V shed 0 bases and J 11 bases; nucleotides not matched to a gene: 12. The CDR3 spans 16 residues.

J is TRBJ1-4 and V is TRBV29-1; a possible D gene is TRBD1 (6 bases). Trimming took 3 bases from V and 12 from J, leaving 14 bases between them. The CDR3 consists of 12 residues. Germline CDR1 reads SQVTM; CDR2 reads ANQGSEA. The CDR3 protein is CSVEGIRGELFF. CDR3 DNA sequence: TGCAGCGTTGAGGGCATCAGGGGCGAACTGTTTTTT.

J is TRBJ1-2 and V is TRBV6-1; D is unresolved. V was cut by 1 base and J by 5 bases, with 11 bases left in between. The CDR3 totals 14 residues. CDR1 and CDR2 (germline): MNHNS, SASEGT. The CDR3 loop reads CASSEGAPGYGYTF. As DNA, the CDR3 is TGTGCCAGCAGTGAAGGTGCCCCGGGGTATGGCTACACCTTC.

The gene calls are TRBV9 and TRBJ2-2; D is perhaps TRBD2 (6 bases). CDR1 is SGDLS and CDR2 is YYNGEE in the germline V gene. There are 16 residues in the CDR3. The ends were cut back, 0 bases at V and 7 bases at J, with 16 bases in the middle. CDR3 protein: CASSVDPGVGLGELFF. In DNA form, the CDR3 reads TGTGCCAGCAGCGTAGATCCGGGAGTAGGGCTCGGGGAGCTGTTTTTT. The full variable domain, with the rest looked up from reference TRBV9 and TRBJ2-2, is DSGVTQTPKHLITATGQRVTLRCSPRSGDLSVYWYQQSLDQGLQFLIQYYNGEERAKGNILERFSAQQFPDLHSELNLSSLELGDSALYFCASSVDPGVGLGELFFGEGSRLTVL.

This sequence joins TRBV30 and TRBJ2-2; TRBD2 aligns across 8 bases. The junction had 14 bases not matched to a gene; V was cut back by 3 bases and J by 5 bases. Per the germline V gene, CDR1 is GTSNPN and CDR2 is SVGIG (reference sequence). The CDR3 runs 17 residues. CDR3 in amino acids: CAWSSGRSGRVTGELFF. CDR3 nucleotides: TGTGCCTGGAGCTCCGGGCGCAGCGGGAGAGTAACCGGGGAGCTGTTTTTT.